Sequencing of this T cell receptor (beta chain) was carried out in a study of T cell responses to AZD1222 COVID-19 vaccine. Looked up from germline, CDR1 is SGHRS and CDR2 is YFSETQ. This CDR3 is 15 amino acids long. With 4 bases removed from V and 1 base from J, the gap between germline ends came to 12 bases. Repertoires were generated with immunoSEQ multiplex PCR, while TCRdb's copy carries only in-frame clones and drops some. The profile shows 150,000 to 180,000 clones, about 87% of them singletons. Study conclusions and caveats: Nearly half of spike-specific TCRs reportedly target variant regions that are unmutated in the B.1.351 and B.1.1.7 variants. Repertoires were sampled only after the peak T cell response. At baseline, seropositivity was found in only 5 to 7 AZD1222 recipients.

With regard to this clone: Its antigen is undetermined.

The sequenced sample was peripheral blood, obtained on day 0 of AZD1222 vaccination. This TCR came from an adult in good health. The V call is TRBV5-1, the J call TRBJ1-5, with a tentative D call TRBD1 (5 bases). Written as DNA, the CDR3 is TGCGCCAGCAGCACCTGGGGGGAGAGCAATCAGCCCCAGCATTTT. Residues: CASSTWGESNQPQHF.